A single sample is the source of the 15 T cell receptor beta chains below, sequenced in a study of T cells in women clearing cervical HPV infection. Clones were read by immunoSEQ multiplex PCR, and TCRdb kept only the in-frame ones, dropping some. The data show tens of thousands of clones, and the top ten clones hold about 3%. Sample: blood buffy coat. All receptors come from a woman between 18 and 70 years old with a cervical HPV16 infection that either progressed to CIN3+ or cleared (not recorded which).

The CDR3 loop is CASSLNGHQTFYGYTF. The sequenced CDR3 bases are TGCGCCAGCAGCTTGAACGGACACCAGACCTTCTATGGC. The rearrangement uses TRBV5-1 and TRBJ1-2; a weak D match, TRBD1 (5 bases). Coverage ceases 3 residues before the CDR3 finishes, and the germline J gene fills in the end. This CDR3 region has 16 residues. Trimming cost V 1 base and J 4 bases, with 17 bases left between them. Germline CDR1 reads SGHRS; CDR2 reads YFSETQ.

On this clone itself: The CDR3 is cut off 3 residues early in the read; its end comes from the germline J gene. The chain has TRBV5-1 and TRBJ1-4; tentative D call: TRBD1 (5 bases). This CDR3 is built from 18 residues. The V gene's germline CDR1 is SGHRS and CDR2 YFSETQ. CDR3 bases read: TGCGCCAGCAGAGGACAACCAGAGATGGTCTCCTATAATTCACCA. Amino acids: CASRGQPEMVSYNSP. The full-length CDR3 reads as CASRGQPEMVSYNSPLFF. Full variable domain (rest looked up from reference TRBV5-1 and TRBJ1-4): KAGVTQTPRYLIKTRGQQVTLSCSPISGHRSVSWYQQTPGQGLQFLFEYFSETQRNKGNFPGRFSGRQFSNSRSEMNVSTLELGDSALYLCASRGQPEMVSYNSPLFFGSGTQLSVL.

Comment on this clone: Read coverage stops 3 residues before the CDR3 terminus; the germline J gene supplies the remainder. J is TRBJ1-4 and V is TRBV9; the match to TRBD1 covers 8 bases. Germline CDR1 SGDLS, CDR2 YYNGEE. V dropped 3 bases and J dropped 0; count of bases not matched to a gene: 10. The CDR3 covers 18 residues. The sequenced part of the CDR3 DNA is TGTGCCAGCAGCGCCGAAAAGGGGACAGGACCAACTAATGAAAAA. It codes for CASSAEKGTGPTNEK. The CDR3, in full, reads CASSAEKGTGPTNEKLFF.

As regards this clone: The read terminates 3 residues before the CDR3 end, so the remaining end is supplied by the germline J gene. The chain combines TRBV5-5 with TRBJ2-3, with 10 bases identical to TRBD2. Losses at the gene ends were 4 bases for V and 6 bases for J; bases not matched to a gene: 8. The germline gives CDR1 SGHKS, CDR2 YYEKEE (reference sequence). This CDR3 is built from 15 residues. The covered CDR3 bases are TGTGCCAGCAGCCCAGCGGGGGGGCGTCCCGATACG. It is translated as CASSPAGGRPDT. The CDR3 in full is CASSPAGGRPDTQYF.

Incomplete CDR3 DNA: TGTGCCAGCAGTCGTGACGCGGGGGCCCCCTACGAG. Amino acids: CASSRDAGAPYE. From start to end, the CDR3 is CASSRDAGAPYEQYF. This sequence joins TRBV7-3 and TRBJ2-7; TRBD2 might be the D (7 bases). The read terminates 3 residues before the CDR3 end, so the remaining end is supplied by the germline J gene. The CDR3 extends over 15 amino acids. V gave up 6 bases and J gave up 2 bases, with 17 bases separating them. Looked up from germline, CDR1 is SGHTA and CDR2 is FQGTGA.

A remark on this clone: The read terminates 3 residues before the CDR3 end, so the remaining end is supplied by the germline J gene. The chain carries TRBV7-6 and TRBJ2-2; D possibly corresponds to TRBD1 (5 bases). The germline gives CDR1 SGHVS, CDR2 FNYEAQ. The CDR3 sequence is 15 residues long. CDR3 amino acids: CASSPTYSGANVLFF. CDR3 bases read: TGTGCCAGCAGCCCGACGTACTCTGGGGCCAACGTG. Filled out from reference TRBV7-6 and TRBJ2-2, the complete variable domain reads GAGVSQSPRYKVTKRGQDVALRCDPISGHVSLYWYRQALGQGPEFLTYFNYEAQQDKSGLPNDRFSAERPEGSISTLTIQRTEQRDSAMYRCASSPTYSGANVLFFGEGSRLTVL.

Note on this clone: The CDR3 extends 3 residues past the end of the read, so its final part is completed from the germline J gene. The chain carries TRBV20-1 and TRBJ1-2; 10 bases are shared with TRBD1. V trimming: 5 bases; J trimming: 3 bases; junction bases outside the gene matches: 15. CDR1 is DFQATT, CDR2 SNEGSKA, per germline (reference sequence). The CDR3 totals 17 residues. The sequenced CDR3 bases are TGCAGTGCTCCCCTAATTGGGACAGGGGTCTCCTACTATGGC. This translates into CSAPLIGTGVSYYG. The whole CDR3 reads CSAPLIGTGVSYYGYTF.

A remark on this clone: The read halts 3 residues ahead of the CDR3 end, with the missing end drawn from the germline J gene. The chain joins TRBV19 to TRBJ1-1, with a possible D match to TRBD1 (5 bases). Germline V lookup: CDR1 LNHDA, CDR2 SQIVND (reference sequence). Trimming stripped 10 bases from V and 6 bases from J, with 9 bases between. The CDR3 sequence is 10 residues long. CDR3 in amino acids: CATEGSEAFF. The sequenced CDR3 bases are TGTGCCACCGAGGGGTCTGAA.

Comment on this clone: Coverage ceases 3 residues before the CDR3 finishes, and the germline J gene fills in the end. The rearrangement links TRBV29-1 to TRBJ2-3, with TRBD1 as a possible D gene (5 bases). Germline CDR1 SQVTM, CDR2 ANQGSEA. CDR3 length: 14 amino acids. The V end lost 6 bases, the J end lost 2 bases, and 15 bases lay between the germline ends. The CDR3 sequence is CSVRRVDNTDTQYF. Incomplete CDR3 DNA: TGCAGCGTCCGCAGGGTTGATAACACAGATACG.

In the case of this clone: The read ends 3 residues shy of where the CDR3 ends; the end is completed using the germline J gene. This sample also contains other DNA sequences that code for the same CDR3. The chain has TRBV7-3 and TRBJ1-1, with unresolved D. V lost 0 bases to trimming and J lost 1 base, with 3 bases between them. CDR1 and CDR2 (germline): SGHTA, FQGTGA. CDR3 length equals 13 residues. The sequenced CDR3 bases are TGTGCCAGCAGCTTAACAGGGAACACTGAA. Its protein product is CASSLTGNTE. The full CDR3 reads CASSLTGNTEAFF.

On this clone itself: The missing CDR3 end, 3 residues past where the read stops, is filled in from the germline J gene. The chain recombines TRBV20-1 with TRBJ1-2; TRBD1 matches at 11 bases. The germline V gene encodes CDR1 DFQATT and CDR2 SNEGSKA (reference sequence). This CDR3 region has 16 residues. The CDR3 is CSAFSRTGGTLLGYTF. CDR3 DNA (partial): TGCAGTGCTTTCTCCAGGACAGGGGGCACCCTTCTGGGC.

The CDR3 spells CASSPAPGDTQYF. Partial CDR3 DNA: TGTGCCAGCAGCCCTGCCCCGGGTGATACG. The chain uses TRBV5-4 and TRBJ2-3; no definite D call. The CDR3 end lies 3 residues beyond the end of the read and is filled in from the germline J gene. The ends were cut back, 4 bases at V and 6 bases at J, with 12 bases in the middle. CDR3 size: 13 residues. From germline, CDR1 is SGHNT and CDR2 YYREEE (reference sequence). Variable domain in full (rest from reference TRBV5-4 and TRBJ2-3): ETGVTQSPTHLIKTRGQQVTLRCSSQSGHNTVSWYQQALGQGPQFIFQYYREEENGRGNFPPRFSGLQFPNYSSELNVNALELDDSALYLCASSPAPGDTQYFGPGTRLTVL.

On this clone itself: The CDR3 goes on 3 residues after the read ends, and that part is filled in from the germline J gene. This sequence joins TRBV7-7 and TRBJ2-3, with D possibly matching TRBD2 (6 bases). The ends were cut back, 5 bases at V and 2 bases at J, with 14 bases in the middle. Germline lookup yields CDR1 SSHAT and CDR2 FNYEAQ (reference sequence). The CDR3 contains 15 residues. The covered CDR3 bases are TGTGCCAGCAGCAGGGGACTCAGGGACACAGATACG. As protein: CASSRGLRDTDT. The entire CDR3 is CASSRGLRDTDTQYF.

Details on this clone: The read terminates 3 residues before the CDR3 end, so the remaining end is supplied by the germline J gene. The chain joins TRBV5-1 to TRBJ2-7, with a tentative D call TRBD1 (7 bases). CDR1 is SGHRS, CDR2 YFSETQ, per germline. The CDR3 has 15 residues. Trimming removed 0 bases at V and 3 bases at J, with 13 bases between. The CDR3 protein is CASSLGPGGNYEQYF. Incomplete CDR3 DNA: TGCGCCAGCAGCTTGGGCCCAGGGGGGAACTACGAG.

Concerning this clone: The CDR3 is cut off 3 residues early in the read; its end comes from the germline J gene. This sequence joins TRBV7-9 and TRBJ2-2, with TRBD1 as a possible D gene (6 bases). Germline assignment: CDR1 SEHNR and CDR2 FQNEAQ (reference sequence). The CDR3 has 15 residues. Trimming took 6 bases from V and 1 from J, leaving 12 bases between them. CDR3 residues: CASRLDSWNTGELFF. The part of the CDR3 DNA that was read is TGTGCCAGCAGACTGGACAGTTGGAACACCGGGGAG.